The clone carrying this T cell receptor (beta chain) was detected a few times. Its target is unknown. The germline gene is not matched at one end of the junction; a read error may be the cause. The germline CDR1 and CDR2 sequences are SGHRS and YFSETQ. The CDR3 runs to 13 residues. The data stem from a study of T-cell reconstitution after alpha-beta-depleted transplantation in children. Unique molecular identifiers were used in preparing the TCRbeta library. TCRdb re-called the PCR reads with MiXCR, one entry per CDR3 protein. Here the sample spans some 81,000 distinct CDR3 sequences, roughly 15% being singletons. Overall study results and limits: The origin of alpha-beta T cells about two months after transplant was reportedly several hundred expanded graft clones. Newly produced T cells mostly accounted for T-cell counts and diversity one year post-transplant. Elevated TCRbeta diversity at day 60 was traced, in some patients, to surviving recipient T cells and thymic progenitors.

This specimen was PBMCs, mostly from graft donor cells, taken 180 days after TCRalphabeta/CD19-depleted stem cell transplant. This receptor was taken from a male patient between 2 and 10 years old who had a stem cell transplant for acute lymphoblastic leukemia, so the T cells may come from the graft donor. The chain recombines TRBV5-1 with TRBJ1-1; TRBD1 matches at 7 bases. In DNA, the CDR3 is TGCGCCAGCAGGTTGGACAGGACCGGAGTAGCTTTCTTT. Its translation is CASRLDRTGVAFF. Full variable domain (outside the CDR3, taken from reference TRBV5-1 and TRBJ1-1): KAGVTQTPRYLIKTRGQQVTLSCSPISGHRSVSWYQQTPGQGLQFLFEYFSETQRNKGNFPGRFSGRQFSNSRSEMNVSTLELGDSALYLCASRLDRTGVAFFGQGTRLTVV.